Included here is one T cell receptor (beta chain) sequence, with context. Its target is unknown. Sorted populations were all over 98% pure. This sample is part of a study of beta chain features in type 1 diabetes. Study information: Sorted cells examined across all samples numbered about 110,000,000. Whole-study findings and limits: PCR might pick shorter templates more often, in the same way for patients and controls. Type 1 diabetes patients had moderately but significantly shorter TCRB CDR3s in all four CD4+ subsets. The study left unresolved whether HLA type influences TCRB rearrangement.

Isolated RNA was reverse transcribed in full, so expressed TCRB transcripts were sequenced. The protocol was immunoSEQ multiplex PCR, while the TCRdb copy is restricted to in-frame clones and leaves out a portion. The table shows around 650,000 clones, with about an eighth occurring only once. CDR1 SQVTM and CDR2 ANQGSEA come from the germline V gene. Trimming stripped 7 bases from V and 1 base from J, with 5 bases between. CDR3 size: 12 residues. The V and J genes are TRBV29-1 and TRBJ2-6; D is undetermined. Sequenced input: naive CD4+ T cells from blood. The sequence derives from a man aged 25-45 years with type 1 diabetes. The DNA for the CDR3 is TGCAGCGCCCAATCTGGGGCCAACGTCCTGACTTTC. It encodes CSAQSGANVLTF.